The source of this T cell receptor beta chain is a study of Graves' ophthalmopathy and Graves' hyperthyroidism (dated by TCRdb to the late 2010s). With respect to the entire study: Stable hyperthyroidism was defined as no progression to ophthalmopathy within 18 months of follow-up. To tell Graves' ophthalmopathy apart from Graves' hyperthyroidism, and to predict which patients would progress to ophthalmopathy, the study relied on TCR beta repertoire signatures. In total, 120 to 150 blood samples were TCR-sequenced: approximately 40 ophthalmopathy, some 75 hyperthyroidism and some 17 hyperthyroidism-to-ophthalmopathy patients. A discovery set of 100 patients (roughly 43 ophthalmopathy, around 57 stable hyperthyroidism) was enrolled to explore V-J signatures distinguishing ophthalmopathy from hyperthyroidism. For independent validation, a separate cohort was made up of 18 to 20 hyperthyroidism patients plus 17 patients who later progressed from hyperthyroidism to ophthalmopathy. In about six hyperthyroidism patients, the T-cell repertoires found in thyroid tissue were compared with those found in blood. After sampling, hyperthyroidism patients received methimazole starting at 30 mg daily, and ophthalmopathy patients received high-dose intravenous methylprednisolone.

From the cysteine up to the phenylalanine, the CDR3 has a length of 15 residues. Only the CDR3 portion is preserved as DNA: 45 bases, with reading frame beginning at the first base. The germline V gene specifies MDHEN as CDR1 and SYDVKM as CDR2. Points on this clonotype: Its specific antigen is unknown. The junction differs from germline at one of its ends, possibly a read error.

For repertoire sequencing, the TCR beta CDR3 regions were amplified from RNA transcripts. A first-round RT-PCR used HTBI primers with the Qiagen OneStep RT-PCR kit, followed by a second-round multiplex PCR, size selection and purification. Sequencing of the libraries was carried out on an Illumina HiSeq2000 in paired-end mode with 100 bp reads. As for how the authors treated the data: SOAPnuke was used to process the reads, removing any read that contained adapters or uncalled bases, had a mean Phred below 15, or lacked an exact match to the constant primer or identifier. COPE v1.2.5 was used to merge the high-quality paired reads. Unique nucleotide sequences were defined as clonotypes and aligned to IMGT TRB V, D and J references using MiTCR v1.1. The analysis was limited to V-J combinations with a frequency above 0.0001, which together covered roughly 99% of the repertoires. For each V-J combination, a TCR clonal expansion and chaos score was defined as F50 clonal expansion divided by the chaos observed in the TCRdist matrix. Welch's t-statistics and random forest were used to reduce the features to about a dozen V-J combinations, which were then used as input to a naive Bayes classifier. The similarity between thyroid and blood repertoires was quantified using the Morisita-Horn index. TCRdb passed the public sequencing reads through fastp at Q25 and MiXCR, retaining productive beta sequences. Every distinct CDR3 protein forms one entry, paired with its most common genes and DNA. The V and J calls and clone size come from TCRdb's table, not from the authors' own analysis. For this sample the table gives about 1.1 million distinct CDR3 sequences, of which about two fifths were detected only once. The top ten constitute over 8.5% of the sample.

The hyperthyroidism patients were 18 to 65 years old and newly diagnosed, with a disease duration of less than 2 months. Patients with other autoimmune diseases, uncontrolled infections, pregnancy or lactation were excluded from the study. Clinical symptoms, serum thyroxine, TRAb, thyroid ultrasound and orbital computed tomography formed the basis of the diagnosis. Total RNA was extracted using Trizol reagent, and RNA quality was checked on an Agilent 2100 Bioanalyzer. The study at large found these results: Ophthalmopathy was separated from stable hyperthyroidism by the 13-signature model with 87.88% sensitivity and 81% to 84% specificity in cross-validation and with 80%/75% in the test set. Most of the expanded thyroid clonotypes with a frequency above 0.001 were also detected in blood, and it was suggested that the thyroid immune response may be reflected by blood repertoires. No statistical method was used to predetermine the sample size, and group allocation was not hidden from the investigators. In validation, the model predicted ophthalmopathy progression with about 64% sensitivity and around 72% specificity; some 13 predicted patients were CT-confirmed with GO in a median of around 6.5 months.

The rearrangement joined TRBV28 to TRBJ2-5; 9 middle bases align to TRBD1. This receptor was obtained from an adult man with Graves' hyperthyroidism. The sample taken for sequencing was peripheral blood or thyroid tissue (not recorded which). CDR3 sequence: CASSYGQGYQETQYF. The DNA sequence is as follows: TGTGCCAGCAGTTACGGACAGGGGTACCAGGAGACCCAGTACTTC.